This TCR beta chain was sequenced in a study of blood T cell repertoires in COVID-19. Profiled with immunoSEQ multiplex PCR; TCRdb holds only in-frame clones, not every one. The sample has a few hundred thousand clones; approximately 85% are singletons. Sequencing was done on a sample of PBMCs or T cells enriched from blood (not recorded which). The TCR was taken from a woman aged 25 to 39 who had recovered from COVID-19.

As DNA, the CDR3 is TGTGCCAGCAGCTTAGGAGTGGAGGGGAATGGCTACACCTTC. Residues: CASSLGVEGNGYTF. The genes are TRBV7-9 and TRBJ1-2; D is perhaps TRBD1 (5 bases). The CDR3 runs to 14 residues. In germline, CDR1 is SEHNR, CDR2 FQNEAQ (reference sequence). V lost 1 base and J lost 6, with 12 bases in between. The full variable domain, its missing parts supplied by reference TRBV7-9 and TRBJ1-2, is DTGVSQNPRHKITKRGQNVTFRCDPISEHNRLYWYRQTLGQGPEFLTYFQNEAQLEKSRLLSDRFSAERPKGSFSTLEIQRTEQGDSAMYLCASSLGVEGNGYTFGSGTRLTVV.